What follows are 30 T cell receptor beta chains derived from one specimen sequenced in a study of human T cells and chemical hapten exposure. Time point here: pre-sensitization, week 0. Noted treatment: therapeutic diphenylcyclopropenone sensitization with weekly scalp DPC. MiXCR was run by TCRdb on the RACE reads, yielding one entry per CDR3 protein. The sample lists under 300,000 distinct CDR3 sequences; more than 6.5% were seen once. The sequencing here drew on whole blood, taken in connection with sensitization to the hapten diphenylcyclopropenone (DPC). The receptors come from a woman aged 40 to 55 with alopecia areata. Some clones in this sample may be carry-over from other donors' samples.

This clonotype was seen only a few times. The chain uses TRBV6-2 or TRBV6-3 and TRBJ2-3; a possible D gene is TRBD1 (5 bases). From germline, CDR1 is MNHEY and CDR2 SVGEGT. With 2 bases removed from V and 1 base from J, the gap between germline ends came to 13 bases. The CDR3 has 16 residues. CDR3 sequence: CASSYRTGIGTDTQYF. DNA of the CDR3: TGTGCCAGCAGTTACCGCACAGGAATTGGCACAGATACGCAGTATTTT.

There are a few counts of this clonotype. The V gene is TRBV29-1, the J gene TRBJ2-5; D unresolved. From germline, CDR1 is SQVTM and CDR2 ANQGSEA. The CDR3 contains 11 residues. V dropped 7 bases and J dropped 5 bases, with 11 bases sitting between them. The CDR3 loop reads CSAWSRETQYF. In nucleotides, the CDR3 is TGCAGCGCCTGGTCACGGGAGACCCAGTACTTC.

This clonotype was detected many times. V gene TRBV20-1 combines with J gene TRBJ1-6; perhaps TRBD1 as D (6 bases). Germline-derived CDR1 and CDR2 are DFQATT and SNEGSKA (reference sequence). V gave up 6 bases and J gave up 0 bases, with 12 bases separating them. The CDR3 has 15 amino acids. Here the CDR3 DNA reads TGCAGTGCGCAGGGGATGAGCTCCTATAATTCACCCCTCCACTTT. This sequence encodes CSAQGMSSYNSPLHF.

The genes are TRBV5-1 and TRBJ2-3, with 8 bases aligning to TRBD2. V dropped 0 bases and J dropped 2; count of bases not matched to a gene: 8. Germline lookup yields CDR1 SGHRS and CDR2 YFSETQ. CDR3 size: 17 residues. CDR3 region: CASSLARAGGATDTQYF. The CDR3 DNA reads as TGCGCCAGCAGCTTGGCCAGGGCCGGGGGGGCCACAGATACGCAGTATTTT.

This chain joins TRBV28 and TRBJ2-5; tentatively, D is TRBD2 (6 bases). Germline loops: CDR1 MDHEN, CDR2 SYDVKM. V lost 8 bases, J lost 5 bases, and 15 bases lay in between. The CDR3 has 13 residues. The CDR3 DNA sequence: TGTGCCAGCTCGTCCGGAGGGCCTGAGACCCAGTACTTC. This encodes CASSSGGPETQYF.

The chain links TRBV20-1 to TRBJ2-7, with 7 bases identical to TRBD1. The V segment lost 6 bases and the J segment 6 bases; nucleotides outside the gene matches: 14. This CDR3 is built from 14 residues. CDR1 is DFQATT, CDR2 SNEGSKA, per germline (reference sequence). The CDR3 coding sequence is TGCAGTGCCAAAAAGGGGGCCAGCGCTAGCGAGCAGTACTTC. This encodes CSAKKGASASEQYF.

This clonotype was detected only a few times. This sequence joins TRBV24-1 and TRBJ2-1; the D gene is possibly TRBD1 (5 bases). V lost 3 bases to trimming and J lost 3 bases, with 14 bases between them. This CDR3 contains 16 residues. Looked up from germline, CDR1 is KGHDR and CDR2 is SFDVKD. The chain's CDR3 is CATSDHGQGNYNEQFF. The DNA for the CDR3 is TGTGCCACCAGTGATCATGGGCAGGGCAACTACAATGAGCAGTTCTTC.

This clonotype was counted a few times. The J gene is TRBJ1-2, the V gene TRBV6-5; unclear D gene. Germline V gives CDR1 MNHEY, CDR2 SVGAGI. The CDR3 has 15 amino acids. The V end was cut by 2 bases, the J end by 6 bases, with 16 bases between. In DNA, the CDR3 is TGTGCCAGCAGTTACGACCTTACTTCCCAAGATGGCTACACCTTC. Residues: CASSYDLTSQDGYTF.

This clonotype was seen a few times. The V and J genes are TRBV27 and TRBJ1-4; 8 bases are shared with TRBD1. The CDR3 loop spans 14 amino acids. V shed 5 bases and J 8 bases; nucleotides not matched to a gene: 7. Germline V gene data show CDR1 as MNHEY and CDR2 as SMNVEV (reference sequence). CDR3 sequence: CASSPQGATEKLFF. The CDR3 nucleotides read TGTGCCAGCAGTCCCCAGGGGGCGACGGAAAAACTGTTTTTT.

CDR3 in DNA: TGCGCCAGCAGCCAAGAAGTAGGAAGGTTGTTCTTC. Protein sequence: CASSQEVGRLFF. The chain is built from TRBV4-1 and TRBJ2-1, with D hard to call. Trimming left V 0 bases short and J 15 bases short, with 12 bases between. The germline CDR1 and CDR2 sequences are MGHRA and YSYEKL. The CDR3 runs 12 residues.

This clonotype has more than one count but fewer than ten. The chain employs TRBV30 and TRBJ1-3; D may be TRBD1 (6 bases). The CDR3 has 18 amino acids. Looked up from germline, CDR1 is GTSNPN and CDR2 is SVGIG (reference sequence). V was shortened by 3 bases and J by 0 bases, with 21 bases between the two germline ends. CDR3 DNA: TGTGCCTGGAGATCAGACAGGCCCATGGCCTACTCTGGAAACACCATATATTTT. This codes for CAWRSDRPMAYSGNTIYF. Full variable domain (remainder filled in from reference TRBV30 and TRBJ1-3): SQTIHQWPATLVQPVGSPLSLECTVEGTSNPNLYWYRQAAGRGLQLLFYSVGIGQISSEVPQNLSASRPQDRQFILSSKKLLLSDSGFYLCAWRSDRPMAYSGNTIYFGEGSWLTVV.

This clonotype has at least ten counts. The V and J genes are TRBV12-3 or TRBV12-4 and TRBJ1-4, with no clear D. V was shortened by 6 bases and J by 2 bases, with 10 bases between the two germline ends. The CDR3 covers 14 residues. The CDR3 DNA sequence: TGTGCCAGCAGCATACATGCGACTAATGAAAAACTGTTTTTT. This encodes CASSIHATNEKLFF.

The chain couples TRBV12-3 or TRBV12-4 to TRBJ1-1; D is ambiguous. Trimming removed 4 bases from V and 4 bases from J, with 7 bases in between. The CDR3 is made up of 12 amino acids. CDR3 protein: CASSSIGTEAFF. CDR3 nucleotides: TGTGCCAGCAGTTCCATTGGCACTGAAGCTTTCTTT.

This clonotype appeared many times. The CDR3 here is CASSLQGTSGNTIYF. For the CDR3, the DNA is TGTGCCAGCAGCTTACAGGGAACCTCTGGAAACACCATATATTTT. The chain employs TRBV7-9 and TRBJ1-3; maybe TRBD1 (5 bases). This CDR3 comprises 15 residues. CDR1 and CDR2 from the germline V gene are SEHNR and FQNEAQ (reference sequence). V was cut by 2 bases and J by 0 bases, with 8 bases left in between. Full variable domain (missing parts from reference TRBV7-9 and TRBJ1-3): DTGVSQNPRHKITKRGQNVTFRCDPISEHNRLYWYRQTLGQGPEFLTYFQNEAQLEKSRLLSDRFSAERPKGSFSTLEIQRTEQGDSAMYLCASSLQGTSGNTIYFGEGSWLTVV.

This clonotype was seen a handful of times. This chain links TRBV24-1 with TRBJ1-6, with D uncertain. This CDR3 has 16 amino acids. Germline-derived CDR1 and CDR2 are KGHDR and SFDVKD. V was trimmed by 5 bases and J by 0 bases, leaving 10 bases between them. The CDR3 sequence: CATSAKKSSYNSPLHF. The CDR3 region has the DNA TGTGCCACCAGTGCTAAGAAGAGCTCCTATAATTCACCCCTCCACTTT.

This chain links TRBV14 with TRBJ2-3; D unclear. Per the germline V gene, CDR1 is SGHDN and CDR2 is FVKESK. The V gene lost 1 base and the J gene lost 4 bases, with 3 bases spanning the gap. This CDR3 is 12 amino acids long. CDR3 region: CASSQASDTQYF. Written as DNA, the CDR3 is TGTGCCAGCAGCCAAGCATCAGATACGCAGTATTTT. The full variable domain, its missing parts supplied by reference TRBV14 and TRBJ2-3, is EAGVTQFPSHSVIEKGQTVTLRCDPISGHDNLYWYRRVMGKEIKFLLHFVKESKQDESGMPNNRFLAERTGGTYSTLKVQPAELEDSGVYFCASSQASDTQYFGPGTRLTVL.

In this sample, this clonotype turned up many times. CDR3 loop: CASSFSGAYNEQFF. The CDR3 DNA reads TGTGCCAGCAGTTTTAGCGGAGCCTACAATGAGCAGTTCTTC. V usage is TRBV28 and J usage is TRBJ2-1; maybe TRBD2 (6 bases). Germline V gene data show CDR1 as MDHEN and CDR2 as SYDVKM. V was cut by 3 bases and J by 2 bases, with 8 bases left in between. The CDR3 runs 14 residues.

This clonotype was found many times. The genes are TRBV7-3 and TRBJ2-2; TRBD1 might be the D (5 bases). The V end lost 5 bases, the J end lost 8 bases, and 15 bases lay between the germline ends. The germline CDR1 and CDR2 sequences are SGHTA and FQGTGA. There are 14 residues in the CDR3. The CDR3 spells CASSTHPQGGELFF. The CDR3 region has the DNA TGTGCCAGCAGCACCCACCCCCAGGGTGGGGAGCTGTTTTTT.

This clonotype was observed a few times. The chain has TRBV5-1 and TRBJ1-4, with 10 positions matching TRBD1. The germline CDR1 and CDR2 sequences are SGHRS and YFSETQ. The V gene end was trimmed by 3 bases and the J gene end by 0 bases; junction bases not matched to a gene: 8. The CDR3 spans 18 residues. The CDR3 loop is CASSWDRGPLATNEKLFF. CDR3 nucleotides: TGCGCCAGCAGCTGGGACAGGGGTCCTTTGGCAACTAATGAAAAACTGTTTTTT.

The gene calls are TRBV12-3 or TRBV12-4 and TRBJ2-5, with D possibly matching TRBD1 (6 bases). The ends were cut back, 7 bases at V and 1 base at J, with 10 bases in the middle. The CDR3 sequence is 13 residues long. CDR3 sequence (DNA): TGTGCCAGCAACCAGGGGCTCCAAGAGACCCAGTACTTC. This sequence encodes CASNQGLQETQYF.

This clonotype occurred a few times. The chain employs TRBV18 and TRBJ1-2, with D unclear. The CDR3 consists of 14 residues. The V end lost 6 bases, the J end lost 1 base, and 12 bases lay between the germline ends. The germline CDR1 and CDR2 sequences are KGHSH and LQKENI. CDR3: CASSRGGNNYGYTF. The DNA of the CDR3 is TGTGCCAGCTCCCGAGGAGGGAATAACTATGGCTACACCTTC.

This clonotype turned up a few times. The genes are TRBV5-5 and TRBJ1-1, with TRBD1 as a possible D gene (6 bases). In germline, CDR1 is SGHKS, CDR2 YYEKEE (reference sequence). This CDR3 has 13 amino acids. V lost 1 base and J 5 bases, leaving 9 bases between the germline ends. CDR3 in amino acids: CASSLTGKTEAFF. The CDR3 nucleotides are TGTGCCAGCAGCTTGACAGGGAAGACTGAAGCTTTCTTT.

This clonotype came up a few times. The CDR3 DNA is TGCGCCAGCAGCTCGGGGCGTTCTGGGGCCAACGTCCTGACTTTC. The encoded protein is CASSSGRSGANVLTF. The chain couples TRBV5-1 to TRBJ2-6; either TRBD1 or TRBD2 may supply D (5 bases each). Germline V CDR1 and CDR2: SGHRS, YFSETQ. Between the trimmed V and J ends, which lost 3 bases and 1 base, there was a span of 8 bases. The CDR3 contains 15 residues.

The chain is built from TRBV5-5 and TRBJ2-4; D ambiguous. CDR3 length equals 15 residues. V dropped 4 bases and J dropped 2 bases, with 13 bases sitting between them. In germline, CDR1 is SGHKS, CDR2 YYEKEE (reference sequence). CDR3 sequence (DNA): TGTGCCAGCAGCCCACTGGGTCCGACCAAAAACATTCAGTACTTC. Its translation is CASSPLGPTKNIQYF.

This clonotype was detected only a few times. The gene calls are TRBV2 and TRBJ1-5, with TRBD1 matching over 7 bases. Germline V CDR1 and CDR2: SNHLY, FYNNEI. Trimming took 4 bases from V and 2 from J; bases not matched to a gene: 2. There are 14 residues in the CDR3. The CDR3 sequence: CASSGDSRNQPQHF. DNA for the CDR3: TGTGCCAGCAGTGGGGACAGTCGCAATCAGCCCCAGCATTTT.

Only a few counts were recorded for this clonotype. This chain joins TRBV6-4 and TRBJ2-1; 12 bases agree with TRBD2. CDR1 MRHNA and CDR2 SNTAGT come from the germline V gene. The CDR3 covers 16 residues. The ends lost 4 bases at V and 5 bases at J; junction bases unmatched: 6. The CDR3 DNA reads TGTGCCAGCAGTGTACTAGCGGGAGGTGCAGACAATGAGCAGTTCTTC. It is translated as CASSVLAGGADNEQFF.

This clonotype occurred many times. The chain recombines TRBV4-1 with TRBJ2-1; D gene uncertain. Trimming took off 1 base at V and 7 bases at J, with 8 bases between the two ends. Germline V gene data show CDR1 as MGHRA and CDR2 as YSYEKL. The CDR3 covers 13 residues. CDR3 DNA: TGCGCCAGCAGCCAAGGATACGCGAATGAGCAGTTCTTC. Translating gives CASSQGYANEQFF.

The chain links TRBV24-1 to TRBJ1-4; TRBD1 might be the D (5 bases). V dropped 9 bases and J dropped 1 base, with 11 bases sitting between them. Germline V gene sequence: CDR1 KGHDR, CDR2 SFDVKD. The CDR3 has 14 residues. The CDR3 loop reads CATGSGGTNEKLFF. CDR3 DNA: TGTGCCACCGGGTCCGGGGGAACTAATGAAAAACTGTTTTTT.

This rearrangement joins TRBV29-1 to TRBJ1-1; D may be TRBD1 (5 bases). The CDR3 totals 16 residues. CDR1 SQVTM and CDR2 ANQGSEA come from the germline V gene. Trimming removed 6 bases at V and 4 bases at J, with 24 bases between. CDR3 coding DNA: TGCAGCGTCGGGGGAAAGTGGGGCGCTCTAAGCACTGAAGCTTTCTTT. It translates to CSVGGKWGALSTEAFF. The full variable domain, completed using reference TRBV29-1 and TRBJ1-1, is SAVISQKPSRDICQRGTSLTIQCQVDSQVTMMFWYRQQPGQSLTLIATANQGSEATYESGFVIDKFPISRPNLTFSTLTVSNMSPEDSSIYLCSVGGKWGALSTEAFFGQGTRLTVV.

There are a few counts of this clonotype. The V call is TRBV7-2, the J call TRBJ2-7, with 9 bases lining up with TRBD2. V lost 1 base to trimming and J lost 3 bases; unmatched junction nucleotides: 4. CDR3 length: 15 residues. Germline V gives CDR1 SGHTA, CDR2 FQGNSA. The CDR3 DNA is TGTGCCAGCAGCTTAGAGCCTAGCGGGATCTACGAGCAGTACTTC. Protein product: CASSLEPSGIYEQYF. Supplemented by reference TRBV7-2 and TRBJ2-7, the full variable domain reads GAGVSQSPSNKVTEKGKDVELRCDPISGHTALYWYRQSLGQGLEFLIYFQGNSAPDKSGLPSDRFSAERTGGSVSTLTIQRTQQEDSAVYLCASSLEPSGIYEQYFGPGTRLTVT.